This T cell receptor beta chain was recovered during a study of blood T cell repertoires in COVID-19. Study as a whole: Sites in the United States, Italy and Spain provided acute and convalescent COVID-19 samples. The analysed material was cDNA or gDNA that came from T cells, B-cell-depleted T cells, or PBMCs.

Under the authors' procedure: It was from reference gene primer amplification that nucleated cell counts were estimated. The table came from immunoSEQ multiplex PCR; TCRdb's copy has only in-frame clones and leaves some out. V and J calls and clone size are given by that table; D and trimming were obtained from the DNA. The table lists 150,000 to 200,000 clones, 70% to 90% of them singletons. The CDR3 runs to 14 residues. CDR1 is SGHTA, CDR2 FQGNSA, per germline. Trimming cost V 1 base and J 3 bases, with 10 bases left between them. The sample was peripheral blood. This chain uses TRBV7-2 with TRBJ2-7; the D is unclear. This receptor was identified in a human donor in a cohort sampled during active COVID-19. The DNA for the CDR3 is TGTGCCAGCAGCTTAGACCGACTCGTCTACGAGCAGTACTTC. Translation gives CASSLDRLVYEQYF.